This TCR beta chain was identified during a study of T cell responses to AZD1222 COVID-19 vaccine (dated by TCRdb to the early 2020s). Some background on the complete study: TCR sequencing was performed for roughly 240 trial participants, of whom about 200 were given two doses of AZD1222 and some 26 were given two doses of MenACWY control vaccine. Trial participants were enrolled by age into 18-55, 56-69 and 70-plus year subgroups, with about 150, 27 and 61 TCR-sequenced participants respectively.

The study at large found these results: Vaccine-associated CD4 TCRs spanned the whole spike protein, with dominant responses in regions 160-218 and 743-854. After two AZD1222 doses, spike-specific TCR breadth and depth were significantly higher than at day 0 and than in MenACWY recipients. No day 14 peak-response samples were available, so repertoires were characterized only after the peak T cell response. Most participants were white British and females outnumbered males, and the authors suggested that clonal diversity may have been underestimated. The 56-69-year group was small, and its depth increase did not reach significance, likely because of low power. Conclusions about previously exposed vaccinees were limited because only a handful of AZD1222 recipients were SARS-CoV-2 seropositive at baseline. Epitopes outside the regions mutated in the B.1.351 and B.1.1.7 variants were reportedly recognized by nearly half of the unique spike-specific TCRs.

The CDR3 regions of human TCRbeta chains were analyzed by immunosequencing. The original pipeline was this. TCRs in the repertoires were matched against a reference library of SARS-CoV-2-specific TCRs that had been generated with the MIRA antigen-specificity platform. Breadth was defined as the fraction of unique TCRs that were SARS-CoV-2-associated, and depth was defined as the fraction of total T cells that were SARS-CoV-2-associated. Using the MIRA data, each spike-specific TCR was assigned both to the spike region to which the TCR was reactive and to a CD4 or CD8 class. Log10-transformed breadth and depth values were compared by one-way ANOVA with Sidak's multiple comparisons tests. Here the immuneACCESS table is served through TCRdb, limited to in-frame sequences with V and J called. Missing clones are a known gap in these copies; in checked studies unresolved V genes cover under half, and the rest lacks a known reason. The V and J calls and clone size are taken from that table; D and trimming were inferred from the DNA. The table for this sample lists roughly 90,000 clones; approximately 89% of them were counted only once. Approximately 5% of the sample belongs to the ten largest clones.

The CDR3 holds 13 amino acids from the cysteine to the phenylalanine. Here the CDR3 DNA is all that survives: 39 bases in frame from base 1. V is pared back by 7 bases and J by 8 bases, with 15 bases lying between the germline termini. Via the germline V gene, CDR1 is SGHDT and CDR2 YYEEEE. The time point label, as the study defines it: about 28 days (+/-7) after the second vaccine dose. AZD1222 recipients whose second dose came at about 4 weeks and those whose second dose came at about 12 weeks were combined into one group, since spike-specific TCR depth and breadth did not differ between the two schedules. Vaccinee samples came from UK trials COV001 and COV002, including a single-blind randomized controlled phase 2/3 trial of AZD1222 (ChAdOx1 nCoV-19) in healthy adults. For TCRbeta chain sequencing, PBMC samples were collected from trial participants at day 0 and at day 28 after the second dose.

In the case of this clone: The clone's antigen remains unknown. Base-call qualities are not available, and no considerably larger clone is one nucleotide away.

The source was peripheral blood, collected 28 days after the second AZD1222 dose. The origin of this receptor is an adult who received the AZD1222 COVID-19 vaccine. Rearrangement joined TRBV5-6 to TRBJ1-4; a tentative D match to TRBD1 spans 5 bases. Here is the DNA: TGTGCCAGCGGGAGGGGTGGGTTCGAAAAACTGTTTTTT. It translates to CASGRGGFEKLFF.